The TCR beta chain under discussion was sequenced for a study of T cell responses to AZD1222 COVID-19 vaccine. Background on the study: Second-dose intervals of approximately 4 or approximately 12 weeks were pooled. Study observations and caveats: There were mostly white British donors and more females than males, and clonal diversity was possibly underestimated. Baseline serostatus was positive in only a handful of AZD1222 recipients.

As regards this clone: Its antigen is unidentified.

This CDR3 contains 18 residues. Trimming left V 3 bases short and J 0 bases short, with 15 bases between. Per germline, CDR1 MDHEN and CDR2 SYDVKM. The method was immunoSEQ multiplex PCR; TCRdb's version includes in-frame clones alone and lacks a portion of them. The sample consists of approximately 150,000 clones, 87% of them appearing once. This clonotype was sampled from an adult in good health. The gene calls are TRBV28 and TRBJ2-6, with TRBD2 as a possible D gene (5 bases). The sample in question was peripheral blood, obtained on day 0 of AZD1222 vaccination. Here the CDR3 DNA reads TGTGCCAGCAGTTTGGCAGGACTCGTCCTCTCTGGGGCCAACGTCCTGACTTTC. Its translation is CASSLAGLVLSGANVLTF. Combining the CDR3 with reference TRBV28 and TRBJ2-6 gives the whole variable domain DVKVTQSSRYLVKRTGEKVFLECVQDMDHENMFWYRQDPGLGLRLIYFSYDVKMKEKGDIPEGYSVSREKKERFSLILESASTNQTSMYLCASSLAGLVLSGANVLTFGAGSRLTVL.